The T cell receptor (beta chain) under discussion was sequenced for a study of T cell responses to AZD1222 COVID-19 vaccine. Study results and limitations: Donors were largely white British and mainly female; clonal diversity was possibly underestimated. Without day 14 samples, only post-peak T cell repertoires were studied.

Sequenced by immunoSEQ multiplex PCR; TCRdb stores in-frame clones only, minus some. The sample comprises some 140,000 clones, around 90% of which are singletons, and under 2% rests with the top ten. Regarding this clone: What it recognizes is unknown.

Germline V gives CDR1 SEHNR, CDR2 FQNEAQ (reference sequence). Trimming took 1 base from V and 2 from J, leaving 8 bases between them. The CDR3 totals 14 residues. The chain carries TRBV7-9 and TRBJ1-2, with a tentative D call TRBD1 (6 bases). The sequence was obtained from an adult in good health. Here the sequenced sample was peripheral blood, taken on day 0 of AZD1222 vaccination. As DNA, the CDR3 is TGTGCCAGCAGCTTAGAGGGGGGGAACTATGGCTACACCTTC. This codes for CASSLEGGNYGYTF.